This T cell receptor beta chain was sequenced for a study of T cells after posttransplantation cyclophosphamide. The protocol was immunoSEQ multiplex PCR, while the TCRdb copy is restricted to in-frame clones and leaves out a portion. The sample lists about 28,000 clones, 86% occurring once. J lost 1 base, V lost 4 bases, and 4 bases had no gene match. CDR1 is SGHNT, CDR2 YENEEA, per germline. This CDR3 spans 17 amino acids. This receptor was obtained from a man aged 45-60 years. The sample taken for sequencing was PBMCs. The V gene is TRBV11-3, the J gene TRBJ2-5, with 15 bases fitting TRBD2. Here the CDR3 reads CASSSRGLAGGQETQYF. The CDR3 region has the DNA TGTGCCAGCAGCTCCCGGGGACTAGCGGGGGGCCAAGAGACCCAGTACTTC.